This entry describes one T cell receptor (beta chain). Its matching antigen is unknown. These data are taken from a study of tumor-infiltrating lymphocytes in primary liver carcinoma. Overall study findings and caveats: Significantly greater top-250-clone fractions characterized tumors relative to blood (p = 0.039). About 8-25% of top clones, no more, were shared by all five regions. Researchers found tumor-adjacent and tumor-blood pairs overlapped less than tumor region pairs.

Without any cell sorting, roughly 18-31 mg of bulk tissue yielded co-extracted RNA and DNA. There were over 75% viable tumor cells in every single sample of tumor. Germline CDR1 reads SGHNT; CDR2 reads YENEEA. The length of the CDR3 is 14 residues. Making TCR beta cDNA involved 400 to 600 ng total RNA and a constant-region primer. Amplification in three nested multiplex PCR rounds with slightly modified ARM-PCR gave rise to TCR beta libraries. For roughly 10 cycles apiece, the opening two PCR rounds ran with TRBV1-TRBV30 forward primers and a C-beta reverse primer. MiXCR, applied by TCRdb to the multiplex PCR reads, yields one record per CDR3 protein. Among 95,000 to 100,000 distinct CDR3 sequences, around 66% were seen once, and the ten largest hold around 12%.

The material sequenced was liver tumor tissue from sampling region 2. Described subset: tumor region T2, inferior pole. This receptor was identified in an older woman with primary liver carcinoma and hepatitis B virus infection. The chain is built from TRBV11-3 and TRBJ2-3; tentatively, D is TRBD1 (5 bases). In DNA, the CDR3 is TGTGTCAACAGCTTCAGGGCTAGCACAGATACGCAGTATTTT. Protein: CVNSFRASTDTQYF.